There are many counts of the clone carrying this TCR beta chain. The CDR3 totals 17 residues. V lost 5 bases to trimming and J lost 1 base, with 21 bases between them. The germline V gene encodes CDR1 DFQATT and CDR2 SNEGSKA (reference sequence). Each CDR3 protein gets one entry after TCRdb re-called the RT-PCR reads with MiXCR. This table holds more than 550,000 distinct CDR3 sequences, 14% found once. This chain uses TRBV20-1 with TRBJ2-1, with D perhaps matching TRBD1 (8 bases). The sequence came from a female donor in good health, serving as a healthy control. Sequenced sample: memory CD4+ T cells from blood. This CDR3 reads CSAGGGMTGDSYNEQFF. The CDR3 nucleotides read TGCAGTGCTGGGGGGGGGATGACAGGGGATTCCTACAATGAGCAGTTCTTC.